These 19 T cell receptor beta chains were all obtained from the same sample, sequenced in a study of T cell responses to AZD1222 COVID-19 vaccine. The data were produced by immunoSEQ multiplex PCR, yet TCRdb's version contains in-frame clones alone and is incomplete. The repertoire holds 75,000 to 90,000 clones, about 91% seen once, with 28% in the top ten. This material consisted of peripheral blood, taken 28 days after the second AZD1222 dose. All receptors come from an adult who received the AZD1222 COVID-19 vaccine.

This clone was found once. The rearrangement uses TRBV6-6 and TRBJ2-5; 10 nucleotides match TRBD2. V shed 5 bases and J 7 bases; nucleotides not matched to a gene: 7. The CDR3 has 14 amino acids. The germline V gene encodes CDR1 MNHNY and CDR2 SVGAGI (reference sequence). The CDR3 region has the DNA TGTGCCAGCAGTAACCAGCGGGAGGGGGGGACCCAGTACTTC. It translates to CASSNQREGGTQYF.

V usage is TRBV27 and J usage is TRBJ1-4; D might be TRBD1 (5 bases). The CDR3 sequence is 14 residues long. V lost 5 bases and J lost 5, with 12 bases in between. Germline V gene lookup returns CDR1 MNHEY and CDR2 SMNVEV (reference sequence). CDR3 protein: CASSPGAENEKLFF. DNA for the CDR3: TGTGCCAGCAGTCCCGGGGCAGAGAATGAAAAACTGTTTTTT.

Sample share makes this clone medium-sized (0.01 to 0.1%). In DNA form, the CDR3 reads TGTGCCAGTAGCCCCGGGACTAGCTTTACCGGGGAGCTGTTTTTT. Translating it yields CASSPGTSFTGELFF. The chain recombines TRBV19 with TRBJ2-2, with 9 positions matching TRBD2. Germline loops: CDR1 LNHDA, CDR2 SQIVND (reference sequence). J lost 5 bases, V lost 6 bases, and 7 bases had no gene match. The CDR3 totals 15 residues.

The CDR3: CASSRALVSSNQPQHF. The CDR3 DNA reads as TGTGCCAGCAGTCGGGCCCTCGTATCTAGCAATCAGCCCCAGCATTTT. The chain couples TRBV28 to TRBJ1-5; D not resolved. This CDR3 comprises 16 residues. V dropped 5 bases and J dropped 0 bases, with 14 bases sitting between them. Germline values: CDR1 MDHEN, CDR2 SYDVKM.

The V gene is TRBV12-5, the J gene TRBJ2-5; TRBD1 aligns across 8 bases. V dropped 6 bases and J dropped 4; count of bases not matched to a gene: 7. The CDR3 is 14 residues long. Germline V gives CDR1 LGHNT, CDR2 FRNRAP. The CDR3: CASGQGQGTETQYF. CDR3 sequence (DNA): TGTGCTAGTGGCCAAGGACAGGGAACAGAGACCCAGTACTTC. The variable domain in full, with the rest retrieved from reference TRBV12-5 and TRBJ2-5, is DARVTQTPRHKVTEMGQEVTMRCQPILGHNTVFWYRQTMMQGLELLAYFRNRAPLDDSGMPKDRFSAEMPDATLATLKIQPSEPRDSAVYFCASGQGQGTETQYFGPGTRLLVL.

This rearrangement joins TRBV6-5 to TRBJ2-7; D unclear. The germline V gene encodes CDR1 MNHEY and CDR2 SVGAGI. V lost 6 bases to trimming and J lost 1 base, with 10 bases between them. The CDR3 sequence is 13 residues long. As DNA, the CDR3 is TGTGCCAGCAGCTCTACAGAATCCTACGAGCAGTACTTC. Amino acids: CASSSTESYEQYF.

The chain employs TRBV27 and TRBJ1-4; D call uncertain. The V end was cut by 5 bases, the J end by 0 bases, with 13 bases between. Germline assignment: CDR1 MNHEY and CDR2 SMNVEV (reference sequence). The length of the CDR3 is 16 residues. The CDR3 is CASSPTTYPTNEKLFF. The CDR3 bases are TGTGCCAGCAGTCCCACGACATATCCAACTAATGAAAAACTGTTTTTT.

V gene TRBV6-5 combines with J gene TRBJ1-3; D remains ambiguous. Deletions cut 9 bases from V and 3 bases from J, with 12 bases between. The CDR3 is 13 amino acids. In germline, CDR1 is MNHEY, CDR2 SVGAGI. The DNA for the CDR3 is TGTGCCAGTGCAGACTCTCTTGGAAACACCATATATTTT. Protein: CASADSLGNTIYF.

The V and J genes are TRBV7-9 and TRBJ1-6; D gene ambiguous. Trimming removed 5 bases at V and 10 bases at J, with 15 bases between. CDR3 length: 14 amino acids. Germline V gene data show CDR1 as SEHNR and CDR2 as FQNEAQ (reference sequence). The DNA for the CDR3 is TGTGCCAGCAGCCGGACCTCGGCGGGGTCACCCCTCCACTTT. Translation: CASSRTSAGSPLHF.

The chain combines TRBV5-3 with TRBJ1-2; 9 positions match TRBD1. TRBV5-3 qualifies as an ORF whose function is uncertain. The length of the CDR3 is 14 residues. V was clipped by 4 bases and J by 4 bases; unmatched bases: 5. The CDR3 reads CARSRTGATYGYTF. In nucleotides, the CDR3 is TGTGCCAGAAGCAGGACAGGGGCGACCTATGGCTACACCTTC.

The rearrangement links TRBV5-1 to TRBJ1-4; possible D gene TRBD1, 6 bases. The V end was cut by 3 bases, the J end by 4 bases, with 16 bases between. Germline V CDR1 and CDR2: SGHRS, YFSETQ. The CDR3 has 16 residues. Here the CDR3 DNA reads TGCGCCAGCAGCTCCGGGTGGGGGGCTGGTAATGAAAAACTGTTTTTT. This translates into CASSSGWGAGNEKLFF.

The chain is built from TRBV18 and TRBJ1-4; TRBD1 matches 7 bases. V dropped 1 base and J dropped 3; count of bases not matched to a gene: 5. Germline CDR1 and CDR2: KGHSH and LQKENI. The CDR3 sequence is 16 residues long. The CDR3 region has the DNA TGTGCCAGCTCACCACAGGGGGCGCGGGCTAATGAAAAACTGTTTTTT. It translates to CASSPQGARANEKLFF.

This chain connects TRBV24-1 to TRBJ2-2; 9 nucleotides match TRBD1. Looked up from germline, CDR1 is KGHDR and CDR2 is SFDVKD. The J segment lost 6 bases and the V segment lost 4 bases, leaving 5 bases of the junction unmatched. The CDR3 has 15 amino acids. As DNA, the CDR3 is TGTGCCACCAGTGAGGACAGGGGAGGGGCCGGGGAGCTGTTTTTT. This gives the protein CATSEDRGGAGELFF.

The CDR3 DNA sequence: TGTGCCAGCACCTCGGGACCGGCGGATACGCAGTATTTT. Translating gives CASTSGPADTQYF. The V gene is TRBV3-1 (or the pseudogene TRBV3-2), the J gene TRBJ2-3; perhaps D is TRBD1 or TRBD2 (5 bases each). The CDR3 is 13 amino acids. V shed 7 bases and J shed 6 bases, with 14 bases lying between them. Per germline, CDR1 LGHDT and CDR2 YNNKEL (reference sequence).

V is TRBV6-2 or TRBV6-3 and J is TRBJ2-2; perhaps TRBD2 as D (6 bases). With 11 bases removed from V and 5 bases from J, the gap between germline ends came to 15 bases. This CDR3 contains 13 residues. Germline V gene data show CDR1 as MNHEY and CDR2 as SVGEGT. The CDR3 DNA reads as TGTGCCGGGAGCCGTGGAGGGACCGGGGAGCTGTTTTTT. Its translation is CAGSRGGTGELFF.

CDR3 coding DNA: TGTGCCAGCAGCCTAGTCGGGAACACTGAAGCTTTCTTT. Its translation is CASSLVGNTEAFF. The J gene is TRBJ1-1, the V gene TRBV11-1; no clear D. The CDR3 is made up of 13 amino acids. V was trimmed by 5 bases and J by 1 base, leaving 8 bases between them. The germline CDR1 and CDR2 sequences are SGHAT and FQDESV (reference sequence).

This sequence joins TRBV6-5 and TRBJ2-1; D is possibly TRBD1 or TRBD2 (5 bases each). Germline loops: CDR1 MNHEY, CDR2 SVGAGI. The CDR3 is 14 amino acids. V dropped 4 bases and J dropped 5 bases, with 12 bases sitting between them. Here the CDR3 DNA reads TGTGCCAGCAGTTCGGGACGGCTAGACAATGAGCAGTTCTTC. Protein sequence: CASSSGRLDNEQFF.

The rearrangement uses TRBV2 and TRBJ1-4, with a tentative D call TRBD1 (6 bases). This CDR3 is built from 14 residues. V was cut by 3 bases and J by 3 bases, with 8 bases left in between. Per the germline V gene, CDR1 is SNHLY and CDR2 is FYNNEI. CDR3 bases: TGTGCCAGCAGTGAGAGACAGGCTAATGAAAAACTGTTTTTT. Its protein is CASSERQANEKLFF.

The chain carries TRBV24-1 and TRBJ1-5, with a weak D call TRBD1 (6 bases). The CDR3 is made up of 17 amino acids. V dropped 4 bases and J dropped 2 bases, with 17 bases sitting between them. Germline CDR1 and CDR2: KGHDR and SFDVKD. DNA for the CDR3: TGTGCCACCAGTGACACAGGGCGGTGGAGGTGCAATCAGCCCCAGCATTTT. Translated: CATSDTGRWRCNQPQHF.